This is a list of T cell receptor beta chains from one sample in a study of blood T cells in healthy people across ages. Each CDR3 protein gets one entry after TCRdb re-called the 5' RACE reads with MiXCR. This table has about 510,000 distinct CDR3 sequences, around a quarter appearing once. This sample was shared with a second study, whose subject was T cells of mothers and their children.

Material: blood. The receptors stem from a boy under 10 years old in good health. Both conserved end residues are part of each CDR3. Fields, in order: CDR3 protein, CDR3 DNA, D gene, V gene, J gene, clone size. A D gene is named only where the DNA matches it firmly. Clone size is given for some rows only: seen once, a few or many times, or a class if the clone is expanded.

cdr3_aa: CASSPPTNYGYTF
cdr3_nt: TGTGCCAGCAGCCCCCCCACCAACTATGGCTACACCTTC
d_call: -
v_call: TRBV13
j_call: TRBJ1-2
clone_size: -

cdr3_aa: CSAERQRGPGDEQFF
cdr3_nt: TGCAGTGCCGAACGTCAGCGGGGGCCGGGCGATGAGCAGTTCTTC
d_call: TRBD2
v_call: TRBV20-1
j_call: TRBJ2-1
clone_size: few

cdr3_aa: CASSPTSGRRDYNEQFF
cdr3_nt: TGTGCCTCCTCCCCAACTAGCGGGAGAAGGGACTACAATGAGCAGTTCTTC
d_call: TRBD2
v_call: TRBV10-3
j_call: TRBJ2-1
clone_size: -

cdr3_aa: CASSVSGRFETQYF
cdr3_nt: TGTGCCAGCAGCGTTAGCGGGAGATTCGAGACCCAGTACTTC
d_call: TRBD2
v_call: TRBV5-5
j_call: TRBJ2-5
clone_size: few

cdr3_aa: CASSQTPGLAGPF
cdr3_nt: TGTGCCAGCAGCCAAACGCCGGGACTAGCGGGCCCCTTC
d_call: TRBD2
v_call: TRBV7-2
j_call: TRBJ2-1
clone_size: -

cdr3_aa: CASGTDRGYSYEQYF
cdr3_nt: TGTGCTAGTGGTACCGACAGGGGATACTCCTACGAGCAGTACTTC
d_call: TRBD1
v_call: TRBV12-5
j_call: TRBJ2-7
clone_size: -

cdr3_aa: CSARVDWTHNEQFF
cdr3_nt: TGCAGTGCTAGGGTGGACTGGACCCACAATGAGCAGTTCTTC
d_call: -
v_call: TRBV20-1
j_call: TRBJ2-1
clone_size: -

cdr3_aa: CSGSGHLNTEAFF
cdr3_nt: TGCAGCGGTTCGGGACACCTGAACACTGAAGCTTTCTTT
d_call: -
v_call: TRBV29-1
j_call: TRBJ1-1
clone_size: many

cdr3_aa: CSAGDSGGAFF
cdr3_nt: TGCAGTGCTGGAGATAGCGGGGGAGCTTTCTTT
d_call: -
v_call: TRBV20-1
j_call: TRBJ1-1
clone_size: few

cdr3_aa: CASSYGTSVVDEQFF
cdr3_nt: TGTGCCAGCAGCTACGGGACTAGCGTAGTCGATGAGCAGTTCTTC
d_call: TRBD2
v_call: TRBV5-5
j_call: TRBJ2-1
clone_size: -

cdr3_aa: CASSFPDRPLGYTF
cdr3_nt: TGTGCCAGCAGTTTTCCCGACAGGCCGTTGGGCTACACCTTC
d_call: -
v_call: TRBV27
j_call: TRBJ1-2
clone_size: -

cdr3_aa: CASSQEASGGDTQYF
cdr3_nt: TGCGCCAGCAGCCAAGAGGCTAGCGGGGGGGATACGCAGTATTTT
d_call: TRBD2
v_call: TRBV4-1
j_call: TRBJ2-3
clone_size: few

cdr3_aa: CAVRTLGHEQYF
cdr3_nt: TGTGCCGTCAGGACCCTTGGCCACGAGCAGTACTTC
d_call: -
v_call: TRBV10-3
j_call: TRBJ2-7
clone_size: -

cdr3_aa: CVSSQEGDREGPDTQYF
cdr3_nt: TGCGTCAGCAGCCAAGAGGGGGACAGGGAGGGACCAGATACGCAGTATTTT
d_call: TRBD1
v_call: TRBV4-3
j_call: TRBJ2-3
clone_size: -

cdr3_aa: CASIFRTSNTEAFF
cdr3_nt: TGTGCCAGCATTTTTAGGACGTCGAACACTGAAGCTTTCTTT
d_call: -
v_call: TRBV28
j_call: TRBJ1-1
clone_size: -

cdr3_aa: CASSDGVSSNQPQHF
cdr3_nt: TGTGCCAGCAGTGATGGTGTTTCCAGCAATCAGCCCCAGCATTTT
d_call: -
v_call: TRBV6-1
j_call: TRBJ1-5
clone_size: many

cdr3_aa: CSARRQASYNSPLHF
cdr3_nt: TGCAGTGCTAGACGACAGGCCTCCTATAATTCACCCCTCCACTTT
d_call: -
v_call: TRBV20-1
j_call: TRBJ1-6
clone_size: -

cdr3_aa: CASSQDKNGYTF
cdr3_nt: TGTGCCAGCAGCCAAGATAAAAATGGCTACACCTTC
d_call: -
v_call: TRBV3-1
j_call: TRBJ1-2
clone_size: -

cdr3_aa: CASSLDGPGANVLTF
cdr3_nt: TGCGCCAGCAGCTTGGATGGGCCTGGGGCCAACGTCCTGACTTTC
d_call: -
v_call: TRBV5-1
j_call: TRBJ2-6
clone_size: -

cdr3_aa: CSALTGKRAYEQYF
cdr3_nt: TGCAGTGCCCTGACAGGGAAGAGGGCCTACGAGCAGTACTTC
d_call: TRBD1
v_call: TRBV20-1
j_call: TRBJ2-7
clone_size: -

cdr3_aa: CASSPNFNVAKNIQYF
cdr3_nt: TGTGCCAGCAGCCCAAACTTTAACGTAGCCAAAAACATTCAGTACTTC
d_call: -
v_call: TRBV3-1
j_call: TRBJ2-4
clone_size: once

cdr3_aa: CASSKAHRQGATQETQYF
cdr3_nt: TGTGCCAGCAGCAAAGCCCATCGACAGGGGGCGACCCAAGAGACCCAGTACTTC
d_call: -
v_call: TRBV21-1
j_call: TRBJ2-5
clone_size: many

cdr3_aa: CSATHLLGYGYTF
cdr3_nt: TGCAGTGCAACCCACCTACTGGGCTATGGCTACACCTTC
d_call: -
v_call: TRBV20-1
j_call: TRBJ1-2
clone_size: -

cdr3_aa: CASSLDGPRNTEAFF
cdr3_nt: TGTGCCAGCAGTTTGGACGGCCCGAGGAACACTGAAGCTTTCTTT
d_call: -
v_call: TRBV27
j_call: TRBJ1-1
clone_size: -